Shown below are 18 T cell receptor beta chains from a single sample sequenced in a study of shared clonotypes between healthy human individuals. The assay was immunoSEQ multiplex PCR, and TCRdb's table has in-frame clones only and misses some. The sample holds 90,000 to 130,000 clones; 68% are singletons and the top ten take approximately 25%. The specimen sequenced was memory CD8+ T cells sorted from blood. Documented subset: CD45RO+ cells pooled with CCR7-negative TemRA cells. These receptors were obtained from a young woman in good health.

This sequence joins TRBV7-9 and TRBJ2-7, with 9 positions matching TRBD1. The CDR3 has 13 amino acids. The germline CDR1 and CDR2 sequences are SEHNR and FQNEAQ (reference sequence). V shed 7 bases, J shed 6 bases, and the junction held 7 bases outside the gene matches. This CDR3 reads CASNGGTGLEQYF. CDR3 in DNA: TGTGCCAGCAACGGCGGGACAGGGCTCGAGCAGTACTTC. The full variable domain, in which reference TRBV7-9 and TRBJ2-7 provide the parts outside the CDR3, is DTGVSQNPRHKITKRGQNVTFRCDPISEHNRLYWYRQTLGQGPEFLTYFQNEAQLEKSRLLSDRFSAERPKGSFSTLEIQRTEQGDSAMYLCASNGGTGLEQYFGPGTRLTVT.

This clone was seen many times. Sequence at one end of the junction differs from germline and may be a read error. The chain joins TRBV6-1 to TRBJ2-3; 7 bases match TRBD1. The CDR3 length is 16 residues. CDR1 is MNHNS and CDR2 is SASEGT in the germline V gene. The CDR3 here is CASSEGGGRGADTQYF. CDR3 nucleotide sequence: TGTGCCAGCAGCGAAGGGGGCGGGCGAGGAGCAGATACGCAGTATTTT.

This sequence joins TRBV15 and TRBJ2-5; 8 bases match TRBD2. The J call may be wrong; the DNA end is better matched by TRBJ2-7. Germline V gene data show CDR1 as LNHNV and CDR2 as YYDKDF (reference sequence). The CDR3 has 16 residues. For the CDR3, the DNA is TGTGCCACCAGCAGAGGAATAGGAGGACTAGCAGCCGAGCAGTACTTC. This codes for CATSRGIGGLAAEQYF.

In this sample, this clone turned up once. The J gene is TRBJ2-7, the V gene TRBV27, with 9 bases aligning to TRBD1. From germline, CDR1 is MNHEY and CDR2 SMNVEV (reference sequence). The CDR3 totals 13 residues. The V and J ends lost 6 bases and 4 bases, in that order; junction bases with no gene match: 4. CDR3 in amino acids: CASRAGTGYEQYF. The CDR3 nucleotides are TGTGCCAGCAGAGCTGGGACAGGGTACGAGCAGTACTTC.

The gene calls are TRBV6-4 and TRBJ2-1, with 9 positions matching TRBD2. V lost 5 bases, J lost 5 bases, and 7 bases stayed unmatched. This CDR3 has 15 amino acids. The germline V gene encodes CDR1 MRHNA and CDR2 SNTAGT. CDR3 region: CASSRAGGDNNEQFF. CDR3 sequence (DNA): TGTGCCAGCAGTCGGGCGGGAGGGGACAACAATGAGCAGTTCTTC.

The chain employs TRBV10-3 and TRBJ2-3; 9 bases fit TRBD1. CDR3 size: 16 residues. Germline CDR1 reads ENHRY; CDR2 reads SYGVKD. V shed 0 bases, J shed 5 bases, and the junction held 6 bases outside the gene matches. The CDR3 loop is CAISESTDRGGDTQYF. The CDR3 coding sequence is TGTGCCATCAGTGAGTCTACCGACAGGGGGGGAGATACGCAGTATTTT.

J is TRBJ1-3 and V is TRBV9; D may be TRBD1 (5 bases). This CDR3 is built from 15 residues. V was shortened by 0 bases and J by 2 bases, with 9 bases between the two germline ends. The germline V gene encodes CDR1 SGDLS and CDR2 YYNGEE. CDR3 residues: CASSVAWGAGNTIYF. The CDR3 nucleotides are TGTGCCAGCAGCGTAGCTTGGGGGGCTGGAAACACCATATATTTT.

V usage is TRBV5-1 and J usage is TRBJ2-1; TRBD2 matches at 7 bases. The junction had 3 bases not matched to a gene; V was cut back by 1 base and J by 8 bases. The CDR3 is 13 residues long. CDR1 is SGHRS, CDR2 YFSETQ, per germline. The CDR3 is CASSLRGGDEQFF. The CDR3 DNA follows: TGCGCCAGCAGCTTGAGGGGAGGGGATGAGCAGTTCTTC.

The V and J genes are TRBV5-5 and TRBJ2-1; D remains ambiguous. The germline V gene encodes CDR1 SGHKS and CDR2 YYEKEE (reference sequence). The CDR3 length is 15 residues. Trimming took off 4 bases at V and 2 bases at J, with 13 bases between the two ends. This CDR3 is CASSALLTPYNEQFF. In DNA form, the CDR3 reads TGTGCCAGCAGCGCCTTACTAACCCCCTACAATGAGCAGTTCTTC.

This clone was seen a handful of times. This chain links TRBV6-1 with TRBJ2-5, with D perhaps TRBD1 or TRBD2 (5 bases each). Germline V gives CDR1 MNHNS, CDR2 SASEGT. With 6 bases removed from V and 0 bases from J, the gap between germline ends came to 14 bases. CDR3 length: 15 residues. In DNA, the CDR3 is TGTGCCAGCAGCGACTTCTCGGGACACCAAGAGACCCAGTACTTC. Translated, it gives CASSDFSGHQETQYF.

This chain connects TRBV5-5 to TRBJ2-7, with D hard to call. The V end lost 4 bases, the J end lost 3 bases, and 5 bases lay between the germline ends. The CDR3 runs 11 residues. Per the germline V gene, CDR1 is SGHKS and CDR2 is YYEKEE (reference sequence). The CDR3 region is CASSNLYEQYF. The DNA for the CDR3 is TGTGCCAGCAGCAACCTCTACGAGCAGTACTTC.

V is TRBV28 and J is TRBJ1-1, with D hard to call. Trimming took off 3 bases at V and 4 bases at J, with 15 bases between the two ends. Germline-derived CDR1 and CDR2 are MDHEN and SYDVKM. The length of the CDR3 is 15 residues. The CDR3 here is CASSLWMGQATEAFF. Written as DNA, the CDR3 is TGTGCCAGCAGTTTGTGGATGGGCCAGGCCACTGAAGCTTTCTTT. Together with reference TRBV28 and TRBJ1-1, the CDR3 gives the full variable domain: DVKVTQSSRYLVKRTGEKVFLECVQDMDHENMFWYRQDPGLGLRLIYFSYDVKMKEKGDIPEGYSVSREKKERFSLILESASTNQTSMYLCASSLWMGQATEAFFGQGTRLTVV.

The rearrangement links TRBV4-1 to TRBJ2-1; 8 bases line up with TRBD2. Trimming at V came to 4 bases and at J to 4 bases, leaving 9 bases not matched to a gene. The germline CDR1 and CDR2 sequences are MGHRA and YSYEKL. The CDR3 totals 16 residues. CDR3 coding DNA: TGCGCCAGCAGCCCCAGGGTACCGGGAGGGTACAATGAGCAGTTCTTC. Translating it yields CASSPRVPGGYNEQFF.

The chain carries TRBV9 and TRBJ2-3; D perhaps matches TRBD2 (6 bases). The CDR3 sequence is 15 residues long. Germline V gene data show CDR1 as SGDLS and CDR2 as YYNGEE. The V and J ends lost 2 bases and 5 bases respectively, with 15 bases between them. The CDR3 here is CASSVEASAQDTQYF. Here the CDR3 DNA reads TGTGCCAGCAGCGTTGAGGCTAGCGCCCAAGATACGCAGTATTTT.

This clone was seen ten or more times. The V and J genes are TRBV5-5 and TRBJ2-1; 9 nucleotides agree with TRBD2. In germline, CDR1 is SGHKS, CDR2 YYEKEE (reference sequence). Trimming removed 0 bases from V and 9 bases from J; junction bases left unmatched: 10. The CDR3 length is 16 residues. The CDR3 is CASSLAEVAGASEQFF. CDR3 sequence (DNA): TGTGCCAGCAGCTTGGCCGAGGTAGCGGGAGCTAGTGAGCAGTTCTTC.

This clone was detected once. The V and J genes are TRBV4-2 and TRBJ1-1; TRBD1 is a possible D gene (6 bases). Trimming took 0 bases from V and 0 from J, leaving 8 bases between them. This CDR3 has 15 amino acids. From germline, CDR1 is LGHNA and CDR2 YNFKEQ. CDR3 nucleotides: TGTGCCAGCAGCCAAGAGGGGGGCATGAACACTGAAGCTTTCTTT. Translated: CASSQEGGMNTEAFF.

The J gene is TRBJ1-4, the V gene TRBV11-2, with a possible D match to TRBD1 (6 bases). Germline loops: CDR1 SGHAT, CDR2 FQNNGV. The ends were cut back, 8 bases at V and 7 bases at J, with 17 bases in the middle. The CDR3 spans 14 residues. The chain's CDR3 is CASAPGGGLEKLFF. The CDR3 DNA sequence: TGTGCCAGCGCTCCCGGTGGGGGGCTTGAAAAACTGTTTTTT. The full variable domain, completed using reference TRBV11-2 and TRBJ1-4, is EAGVAQSPRYKIIEKRQSVAFWCNPISGHATLYWYQQILGQGPKLLIQFQNNGVVDDSQLPKDRFSAERLKGVDSTLKIQPAKLEDSAVYLCASAPGGGLEKLFFGSGTQLSVL.

The rearrangement links TRBV9 to TRBJ2-3, with TRBD2 as a possible D gene (6 bases). The V and J ends lost 5 bases and 0 bases respectively, with 13 bases between them. This CDR3 spans 15 amino acids. Germline V gene lookup returns CDR1 SGDLS and CDR2 YYNGEE. The CDR3 DNA reads as TGTGCCAGCAGTCAGGGCGGGACTAGCACAGATACGCAGTATTTT. Translation: CASSQGGTSTDTQYF.